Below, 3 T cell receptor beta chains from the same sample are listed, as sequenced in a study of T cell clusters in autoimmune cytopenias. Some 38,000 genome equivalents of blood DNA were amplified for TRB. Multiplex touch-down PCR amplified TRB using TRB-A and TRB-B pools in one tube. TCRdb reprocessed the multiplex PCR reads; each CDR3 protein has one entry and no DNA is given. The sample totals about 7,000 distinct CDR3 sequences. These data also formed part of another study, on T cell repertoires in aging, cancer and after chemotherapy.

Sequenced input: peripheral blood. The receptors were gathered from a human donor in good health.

CDR3 amino acids: CASSAAGQINSPLHF. The rearrangement joins TRBV6-1 to TRBJ1-6; as DNA is missing, the TRBD1 call by TCRdb cannot be tested. Looked up from germline, CDR1 is MNHNS and CDR2 is SASEGT. This CDR3 is 15 amino acids long.

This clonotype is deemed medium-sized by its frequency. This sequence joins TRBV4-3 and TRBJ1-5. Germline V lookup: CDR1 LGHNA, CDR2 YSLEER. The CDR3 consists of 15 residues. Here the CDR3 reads CASSPTVGSNQPQHF.

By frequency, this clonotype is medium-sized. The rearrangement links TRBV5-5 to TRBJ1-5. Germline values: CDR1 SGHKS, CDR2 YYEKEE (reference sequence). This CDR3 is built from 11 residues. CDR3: CASSFPQPQHF.